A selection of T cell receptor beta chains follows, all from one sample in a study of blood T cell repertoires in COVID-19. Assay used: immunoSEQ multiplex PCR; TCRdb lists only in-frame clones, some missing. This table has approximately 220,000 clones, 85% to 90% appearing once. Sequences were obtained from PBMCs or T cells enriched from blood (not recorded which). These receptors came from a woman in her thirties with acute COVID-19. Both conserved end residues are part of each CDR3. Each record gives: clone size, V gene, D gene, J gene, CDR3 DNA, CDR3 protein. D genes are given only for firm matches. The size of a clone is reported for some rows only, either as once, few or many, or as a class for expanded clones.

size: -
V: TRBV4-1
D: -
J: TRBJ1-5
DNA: TGCGCCAGCAGTCCCGGTGGTTTGATCAATCAGCCCCAGCATTTT
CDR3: CASSPGGLINQPQHF

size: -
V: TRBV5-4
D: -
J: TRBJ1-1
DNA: TGTGCCAGCAGCTTCGACCAGGGGACGGCTGAAGCTTTCTTT
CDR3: CASSFDQGTAEAFF

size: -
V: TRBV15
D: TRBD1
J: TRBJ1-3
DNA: TGTGCCACCAGCAGAGACAAGACAGGGTCGGGGACATATAGAAACACCATATATTTT
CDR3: CATSRDKTGSGTYRNTIYF

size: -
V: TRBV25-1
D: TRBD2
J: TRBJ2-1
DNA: TGTGCCAGCAGTGATAGCGGGGGGTTCTACAATGAGCAGTTCTTC
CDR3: CASSDSGGFYNEQFF

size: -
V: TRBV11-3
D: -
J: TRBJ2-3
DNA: TGTGCCAGCAGCCCCGATTTTGCGGCAGATACGCAGTATTTT
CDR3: CASSPDFAADTQYF

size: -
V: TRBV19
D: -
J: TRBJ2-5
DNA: TGTGCCAGTAGTATGTCCGGAGAGACCCAGTACTTC
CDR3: CASSMSGETQYF

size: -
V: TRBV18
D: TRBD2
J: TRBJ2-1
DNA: TGTGCCAGCTCACCACCGAGCGGGGGGCCTAATGAGCAGTTCTTC
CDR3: CASSPPSGGPNEQFF

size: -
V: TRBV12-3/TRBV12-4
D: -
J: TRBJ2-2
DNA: TGTGCCAGCAGTTTAATAGCCACCGGGGAGCTGTTTTTT
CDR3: CASSLIATGELFF

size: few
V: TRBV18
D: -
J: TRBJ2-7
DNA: TGTGCCAGCTCACCGATAGCTTCGTACGAGCAGTACTTC
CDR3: CASSPIASYEQYF

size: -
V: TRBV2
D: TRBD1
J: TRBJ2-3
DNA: TGTGCCAGCGGCCCAGGGACAGGGACAGATACGCAGTATTTT
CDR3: CASGPGTGTDTQYF

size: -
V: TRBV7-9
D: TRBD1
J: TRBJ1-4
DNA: TGTGCCAGCAGCTTGGGACAGGGGGCTTTTGGAGAAAAACTGTTTTTT
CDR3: CASSLGQGAFGEKLFF

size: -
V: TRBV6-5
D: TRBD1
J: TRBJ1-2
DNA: TGTGCCAGCAGTTACGGACAGGGGGCATGGGGCTACACCTTC
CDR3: CASSYGQGAWGYTF

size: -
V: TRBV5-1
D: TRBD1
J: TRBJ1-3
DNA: TGCGCCAGCAGCCCGACAGGGGTAACTGGAAACACCATATATTTT
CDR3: CASSPTGVTGNTIYF

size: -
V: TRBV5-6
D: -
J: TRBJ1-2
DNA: TGTGCCAGCAGCTTGCCCGGGATGGGCTATGGCTACACCTTC
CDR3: CASSLPGMGYGYTF

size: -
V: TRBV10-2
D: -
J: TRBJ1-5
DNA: TGCGCCAGCAGTAATGGCAGGGCTGATCAGCCCCAGCATTTT
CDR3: CASSNGRADQPQHF

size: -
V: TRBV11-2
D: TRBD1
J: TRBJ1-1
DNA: TGTGCCAGCAGCACCGGGACAGGGACCACTGAAGCTTTCTTT
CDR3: CASSTGTGTTEAFF

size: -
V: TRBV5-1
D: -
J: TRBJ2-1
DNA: TGCGCCAGCAAGCACGAGGGTGCGGGGCTCTACAATGAGCAGTTCTTC
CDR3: CASKHEGAGLYNEQFF

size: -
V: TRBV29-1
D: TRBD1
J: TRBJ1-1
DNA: TGCAGCGTTGCAGGGGGCCCGACTGAAGCTTTCTTT
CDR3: CSVAGGPTEAFF

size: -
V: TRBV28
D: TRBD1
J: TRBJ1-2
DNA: TGTGCCAGCACCCTCCGGTACAGGGGGAATGGCTACACCTTC
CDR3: CASTLRYRGNGYTF

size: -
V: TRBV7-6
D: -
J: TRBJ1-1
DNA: TGTGCCAGCAGCTCCTACAGGGTAGGGGGACGAACTGCTGAAGCTTTCTTT
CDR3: CASSSYRVGGRTAEAFF

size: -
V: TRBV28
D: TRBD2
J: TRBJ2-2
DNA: TGTGCCAGCGCCCTTATAGCGGGGGGGCCCGACGGGGAGCTGTTTTTT
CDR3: CASALIAGGPDGELFF

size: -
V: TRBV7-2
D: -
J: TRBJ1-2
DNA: TGTGCCAGCAGCCCTGGGCAGTTCTATGGCTACACCTTC
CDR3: CASSPGQFYGYTF

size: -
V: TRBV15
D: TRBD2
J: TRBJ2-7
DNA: TGTGCCACCAGCAGAGAACGACTAGCTTTCTACGAGCAGTACTTC
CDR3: CATSRERLAFYEQYF

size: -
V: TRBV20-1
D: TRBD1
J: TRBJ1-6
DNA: TGCAGTGCCAGTACAGGGGGCGTATATAATTCACCCCTCCACTTT
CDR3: CSASTGGVYNSPLHF

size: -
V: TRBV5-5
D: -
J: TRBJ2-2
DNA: TGTGCCAGCAGACCTGGACAGCTATGGTTTGGCGGGGAGCTGTTTTTT
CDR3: CASRPGQLWFGGELFF

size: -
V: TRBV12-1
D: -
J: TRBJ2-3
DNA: TGTGCCAGCAGCCCCGAGGGGGCCGGCACAGATACGCAGTATTTT
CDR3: CASSPEGAGTDTQYF

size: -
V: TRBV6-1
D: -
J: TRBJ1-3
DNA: TGTGCCAGCAGTGAAGCACCCGGCACCATATATTTT
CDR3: CASSEAPGTIYF

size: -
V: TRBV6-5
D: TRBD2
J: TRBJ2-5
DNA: TGTGCCAGCCGGACTAGCGGGGGGCTGGGAGAGACCCAGTACTTC
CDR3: CASRTSGGLGETQYF

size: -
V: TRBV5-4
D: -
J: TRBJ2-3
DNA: TGTGCCAGCAGCTTCGGACAGTCCACAGATACGCAGTATTTT
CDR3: CASSFGQSTDTQYF

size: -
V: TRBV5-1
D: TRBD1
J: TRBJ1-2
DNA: TGCGCCAGCAGCCCAGGGGGCGGTTCTGGCTACACCTTC
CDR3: CASSPGGGSGYTF

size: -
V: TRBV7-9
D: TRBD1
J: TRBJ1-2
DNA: TGTGCCAGCATTCCCGGACAGGGTGGTGGCTACACCTTC
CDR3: CASIPGQGGGYTF

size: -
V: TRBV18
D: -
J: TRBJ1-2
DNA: TGTGCCAGCTCACCCCCGGCGGGGAGTTCCAACTTC
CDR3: CASSPPAGSSNF

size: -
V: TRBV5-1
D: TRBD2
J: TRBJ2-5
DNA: TGCGCCAGCAGGGCTTACACTAGCGGGGGAGAGACCCAGTACTTC
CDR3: CASRAYTSGGETQYF

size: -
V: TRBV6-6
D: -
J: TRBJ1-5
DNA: TGTGCCAGCAGAACCGACAGAGTCTATAGCAATCAGCCCCAGCATTTT
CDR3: CASRTDRVYSNQPQHF

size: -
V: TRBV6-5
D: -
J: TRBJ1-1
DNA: TGTGCCAGCAGGGCCAGGGGTCACACTGAAGCTTTCTTT
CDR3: CASRARGHTEAFF

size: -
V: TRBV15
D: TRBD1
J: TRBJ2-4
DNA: TGTGCCACCAGCAGAGTGACAGGGAACATTCAGTACTTC
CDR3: CATSRVTGNIQYF

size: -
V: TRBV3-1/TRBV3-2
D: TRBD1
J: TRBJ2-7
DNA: TGTGCCAGCAGCCAGGGGGACAGGACCGAGCAGTACTTC
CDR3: CASSQGDRTEQYF

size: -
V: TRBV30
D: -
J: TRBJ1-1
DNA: TGTGCCCGTACGGGGATGCCGAACACTGAAGCTTTCTTT
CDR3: CARTGMPNTEAFF

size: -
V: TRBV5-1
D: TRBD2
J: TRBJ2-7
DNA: TGCGCCAGCAGCCGTGGACTAGCGGGGGCCGACGAGCAGTACTTC
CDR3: CASSRGLAGADEQYF

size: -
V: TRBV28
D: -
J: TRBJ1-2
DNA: TGTGCCAGCAGTTTATTCAGAGTAGCTGCAGCAGTTAACTATGGCTACACCTTC
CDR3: CASSLFRVAAAVNYGYTF

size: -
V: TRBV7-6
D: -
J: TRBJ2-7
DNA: TGTGCCAGCAGCTTAGGACATCCAGGGGGAGGAACCTACGAGCAGTACTTC
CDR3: CASSLGHPGGGTYEQYF

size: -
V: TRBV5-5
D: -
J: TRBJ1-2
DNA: TGTGCCAGCAGCTTGGGTACAGGCTATGGCTACACCTTC
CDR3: CASSLGTGYGYTF

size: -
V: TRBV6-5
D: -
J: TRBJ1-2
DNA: TGTGCCACCCTGGGGCGGCACTATGGCTACACCTTC
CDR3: CATLGRHYGYTF

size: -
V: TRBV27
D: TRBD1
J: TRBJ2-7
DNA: TGTGCCAGCAGTCCTACAGGGGGGTCCATCTACGAGCAGTACTTC
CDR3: CASSPTGGSIYEQYF

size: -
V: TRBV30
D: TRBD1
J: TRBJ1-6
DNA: TGTGCCTGGAGCCCGGGACAGGGCAGTTCACCCCTCCACTTT
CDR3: CAWSPGQGSSPLHF

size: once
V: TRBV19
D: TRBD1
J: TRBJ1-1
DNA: TGTGCCAGTAGTATGGCAGGGGGGAACACTGAAGCTTTCTTT
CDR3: CASSMAGGNTEAFF

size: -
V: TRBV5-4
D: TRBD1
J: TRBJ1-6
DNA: TGTGCCAGCAGCTTTGGGGACAGCGTTGATTCACCCCTCCACTTT
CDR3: CASSFGDSVDSPLHF

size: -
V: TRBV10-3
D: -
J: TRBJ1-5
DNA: TGTGCCATCAGTGAGAACGGGCCCCAGCATTTT
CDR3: CAISENGPQHF

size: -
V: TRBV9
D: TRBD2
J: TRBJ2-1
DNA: TGTGCCAGCAGCCCGCGGGGGGGCGACTACAATGAGCAGTTCTTC
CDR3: CASSPRGGDYNEQFF

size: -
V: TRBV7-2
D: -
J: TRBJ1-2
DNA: TGTGCCAGCAGCTTTGGACAATCCCCCTTTCACATCTATGGCTACACCTTC
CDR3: CASSFGQSPFHIYGYTF

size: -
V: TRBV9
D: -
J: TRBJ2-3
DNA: TGTGCCAGCAGCGTTGAGGGGGGGTCAGATACGCAGTATTTT
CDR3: CASSVEGGSDTQYF